These 24 T cell receptor beta chains came from one sample sequenced in a study of identical twins. From the 5' RACE reads, TCRdb called clonotypes with MiXCR, one entry per CDR3 protein. The sample carries about 660,000 distinct CDR3 sequences, 8% to 9% recorded once. These data also formed part of another study, on yellow fever vaccine responses in identical twins.

The material sequenced was PBMCs. These receptors originate from a woman aged 18-35 years in good health.

The rearrangement uses TRBV7-2 and TRBJ2-1, with D hard to call. V lost 7 bases and J lost 0, with 16 bases in between. CDR1 is SGHTA, CDR2 FQGNSA, per germline. CDR3 size: 16 residues. The CDR3 sequence is CASTPFGKSSYNEQFF. The CDR3 DNA sequence: TGTGCCAGCACCCCTTTCGGAAAAAGCTCCTACAATGAGCAGTTCTTC. The full variable domain, with the rest looked up from reference TRBV7-2 and TRBJ2-1, is GAGVSQSPSNKVTEKGKDVELRCDPISGHTALYWYRQSLGQGLEFLIYFQGNSAPDKSGLPSDRFSAERTGGSVSTLTIQRTQQEDSAVYLCASTPFGKSSYNEQFFGPGTRLTVL.

In the case of this clonotype: Its ends do not fully match the called genes, so a read error is possible. This chain connects TRBV7-7 to TRBJ2-1, with 13 bases fitting TRBD2. The V gene's germline CDR1 is SSHAT and CDR2 FNYEAQ (reference sequence). The CDR3 is made up of 16 amino acids. The CDR3 loop is CASSRGLAGSGNEQFF. Here the CDR3 DNA reads TGTGCTAGCAGCCGGGGACTAGCGGGATCAGGCAATGAGCAGTTCTTC. Drawing the rest from reference TRBV7-7 and TRBJ2-1, the complete variable domain is GAGVSQSPRYKVTKRGQDVTLRCDPISSHATLYWYQQALGQGPEFLTYFNYEAQPDKSGLPSDRFSAERPEGSISTLTIQRTEQRDSAMYRCASSRGLAGSGNEQFFGPGTRLTVL.

The chain recombines TRBV2 with TRBJ2-3, with 7 positions matching TRBD2. CDR1 SNHLY and CDR2 FYNNEI come from the germline V gene. V gave up 0 bases and J gave up 2 bases; unmatched junction bases: 11. The length of the CDR3 is 18 residues. The CDR3 sequence is CASSEALRGGGDTDTQYF. CDR3 in DNA: TGTGCCAGCAGTGAAGCGCTTCGCGGGGGAGGAGACACAGATACGCAGTATTTT.

This clonotype came up many times. The chain joins TRBV12-3 or TRBV12-4 to TRBJ2-7; 9 bases agree with TRBD2. This CDR3 has 14 residues. V lost 5 bases and J lost 2; bases outside the gene matches: 4. DNA for the CDR3: TGTGCCAGCAGTCATGCTAGCGGGGCCTACGAGCAGTACTTC. It specifies CASSHASGAYEQYF.

This clonotype was seen a few times. V usage is TRBV20-1 and J usage is TRBJ2-5, with a possible D match to TRBD2 (6 bases). The CDR3 loop spans 13 amino acids. The V and J ends lost 5 bases and 3 bases respectively, with 13 bases between them. Germline V gene sequence: CDR1 DFQATT, CDR2 SNEGSKA (reference sequence). The CDR3 spells CSAGRRREETQYF. The CDR3 nucleotides are TGCAGTGCTGGGAGGCGGAGGGAAGAGACCCAGTACTTC.

This clonotype was found many times. The genes are TRBV20-1 and TRBJ2-4; D is undetermined. This CDR3 is built from 8 residues. V was shortened by 7 bases and J by 7 bases, with 2 bases between the two germline ends. Germline V gene lookup returns CDR1 DFQATT and CDR2 SNEGSKA (reference sequence). CDR3 region: CSVNIQYF. DNA of the CDR3: TGCAGTGTTAACATTCAGTACTTC.

The genes are TRBV6-2 or TRBV6-3 and TRBJ2-1; 10 positions agree with TRBD1. Germline CDR1 and CDR2: MNHEY and SVGEGT. Trimming took 0 bases from V and 8 from J; bases not matched to a gene: 7. The CDR3 totals 16 residues. CDR3 DNA: TGTGCCAGCAGTTACTCGAGACAGGGGGCCTTCCATGAGCAGTTCTTC. As protein: CASSYSRQGAFHEQFF.

This clonotype has a count of ten or more. The chain joins TRBV28 to TRBJ2-4, with D maybe TRBD1 (6 bases). The CDR3 spans 14 residues. V gave up 1 base and J gave up 6 bases, with 10 bases separating them. Germline V lookup: CDR1 MDHEN, CDR2 SYDVKM. The CDR3 bases are TGTGCCAGCAGTTTATCAGGGGTAGGAAACATTCAGTACTTC. It codes for CASSLSGVGNIQYF.

In its sample, this clonotype was seen many times. The gene calls are TRBV5-1 and TRBJ2-5, with 14 positions matching TRBD2. The J segment lost 7 bases and the V segment lost 1 base, leaving 9 bases of the junction unmatched. CDR1 SGHRS and CDR2 YFSETQ come from the germline V gene. The CDR3 is 17 amino acids. CDR3 amino acids: CASSLFSFGLAGGTQYF. The CDR3 nucleotides are TGCGCCAGCAGCTTGTTCTCATTCGGACTAGCGGGAGGGACCCAGTACTTC.

Here the CDR3 reads CASSYPTVNSNYGYTF. For the CDR3, the DNA is TGTGCCAGCAGTTACCCGACAGTCAACTCTAACTATGGCTACACCTTC. The chain combines TRBV6-2 or TRBV6-3 with TRBJ1-2, with D tentatively TRBD1 (5 bases). V was trimmed by 2 bases and J by 0 bases, leaving 13 bases between them. This CDR3 has 16 amino acids. Germline CDR1 reads MNHEY; CDR2 reads SVGEGT.

This clonotype has ten or more counts. This chain joins TRBV12-3 or TRBV12-4 and TRBJ1-2, with D possibly matching TRBD1 (6 bases). Trimming removed 5 bases at V and 3 bases at J, with 10 bases between. This CDR3 spans 13 amino acids. DNA for the CDR3: TGTGCCAGCAGTCAACGGACAGACTATGGCTACACCTTC. Protein product: CASSQRTDYGYTF.

This clonotype was seen a few times. The chain is built from TRBV5-1 and TRBJ2-7, with 10 bases fitting TRBD2. The germline gives CDR1 SGHRS, CDR2 YFSETQ. This CDR3 has 18 amino acids. J was trimmed by 4 bases and V by 0 bases; bases with no gene match: 13. CDR3: CASSLATSGTKGPYEQYF. As DNA, the CDR3 is TGCGCCAGCAGCTTGGCCACTAGCGGGACGAAAGGCCCATACGAGCAGTACTTC.

This sequence joins TRBV11-2 and TRBJ2-7, with D possibly being TRBD1 (6 bases). CDR3 size: 14 residues. V was cut by 5 bases and J by 2 bases, with 13 bases left in between. The germline CDR1 and CDR2 sequences are SGHAT and FQNNGV. CDR3 residues: CASSAYRVPYEQYF. The CDR3 coding sequence is TGTGCCAGCAGCGCATACAGGGTCCCCTACGAGCAGTACTTC.

The chain recombines TRBV2 with TRBJ2-1; unclear D gene. CDR3 length equals 15 residues. V dropped 3 bases and J dropped 1 base, with 10 bases sitting between them. CDR1 and CDR2 (germline): SNHLY, FYNNEI. In DNA form, the CDR3 reads TGTGCCAGCAGTGAGGCGAAGGGATCCTACAATGAGCAGTTCTTC. The encoded protein is CASSEAKGSYNEQFF.

This clonotype has a handful of counts. As DNA, the CDR3 is TGTGCCAGCAGTTTCACCGGTTCGCAGTATTTT. Translating gives CASSFTGSQYF. This rearrangement joins TRBV12-3 or TRBV12-4 to TRBJ2-3; D gene unclear. The germline V and J ends were trimmed by 3 bases and 10 bases, with 8 bases remaining between them. The CDR3 totals 11 residues.

The V call is TRBV20-1, the J call TRBJ2-5; 8 bases are shared with TRBD1. Germline-derived CDR1 and CDR2 are DFQATT and SNEGSKA (reference sequence). The V and J ends lost 5 bases and 2 bases, in that order; junction bases with no gene match: 10. The CDR3 length is 15 residues. CDR3 protein: CSAETGQGGQETQYF. CDR3 in DNA: TGCAGTGCTGAAACAGGACAGGGAGGTCAAGAGACCCAGTACTTC.

The sample holds many counts of this clonotype. J is TRBJ2-7 and V is TRBV6-5, with D hard to call. This CDR3 contains 14 residues. Germline V gives CDR1 MNHEY, CDR2 SVGAGI. The V and J ends lost 2 bases and 0 bases respectively, with 8 bases between them. CDR3 coding DNA: TGTGCCAGCAGTTACAGGGTTAGCTCCTACGAGCAGTACTTC. This gives the protein CASSYRVSSYEQYF.

The chain is built from TRBV11-2 and TRBJ2-1, with TRBD2 identical over 10 bases. Germline CDR1 SGHAT, CDR2 FQNNGV. Losses at the gene ends were 2 bases for V and 4 bases for J; bases not matched to a gene: 20. The CDR3 consists of 21 residues. The DNA for the CDR3 is TGTGCCAGCAGCTTACCAACGAATCTAGCGGGAGAAGATGTCAGGTACAATGAGCAGTTCTTC. Its translation is CASSLPTNLAGEDVRYNEQFF.

This clonotype was observed a handful of times. The chain uses TRBV28 and TRBJ1-5; 8 nucleotides line up with TRBD1. Germline V lookup: CDR1 MDHEN, CDR2 SYDVKM. J gave up 7 bases and V 1 base, and 9 bases lay outside the gene matches. The CDR3 loop spans 16 amino acids. The CDR3 sequence: CASSLSGRGQGQPQHF. The CDR3 region has the DNA TGTGCCAGCAGTTTATCGGGCAGGGGGCAAGGGCAGCCCCAGCATTTT.

This clonotype appeared many times. V and J are TRBV7-9 and TRBJ2-2; the D is unclear. Germline CDR1 reads SEHNR; CDR2 reads FQNEAQ (reference sequence). The CDR3 loop spans 16 amino acids. The V gene lost 2 bases and the J gene lost 0 bases, with 10 bases spanning the gap. CDR3 coding DNA: TGTGCCAGCAGCTTAAGTCGGAGTGCGAACACCGGGGAGCTGTTTTTT. It codes for CASSLSRSANTGELFF.

This clonotype turned up a few times. The chain links TRBV20-1 to TRBJ2-2; D assignment may be TRBD1 or TRBD2 (5 bases each). Trimming took off 3 bases at V and 4 bases at J, with 12 bases between the two ends. The germline CDR1 and CDR2 sequences are DFQATT and SNEGSKA (reference sequence). The CDR3 extends over 14 amino acids. Written as DNA, the CDR3 is TGCAGTGCTAGTACTCGGGGCGGCACCGGGGAGCTGTTTTTT. Amino acid sequence: CSASTRGGTGELFF.

V gene TRBV30 combines with J gene TRBJ2-3; weak D call: TRBD1 (6 bases). CDR3 length: 13 amino acids. V gave up 7 bases and J gave up 2 bases, with 13 bases separating them. In germline, CDR1 is GTSNPN, CDR2 SVGIG (reference sequence). CDR3: CASPGQHTDTQYF. In nucleotides, the CDR3 is TGTGCCTCGCCGGGACAACACACAGATACGCAGTATTTT. Filled out from reference TRBV30 and TRBJ2-3, the complete variable domain reads SQTIHQWPATLVQPVGSPLSLECTVEGTSNPNLYWYRQAAGRGLQLLFYSVGIGQISSEVPQNLSASRPQDRQFILSSKKLLLSDSGFYLCASPGQHTDTQYFGPGTRLTVL.

The chain joins TRBV7-9 to TRBJ2-3; 8 bases map to TRBD2. This CDR3 has 16 residues. Germline lookup yields CDR1 SEHNR and CDR2 FQNEAQ (reference sequence). The V gene end was trimmed by 3 bases and the J gene end by 4 bases; junction bases not matched to a gene: 9. In nucleotides, the CDR3 is TGTGCCAGCAGCTTTAATGCGGGGGGTGCCCCAGATACGCAGTATTTT. This sequence encodes CASSFNAGGAPDTQYF.

A few counts support this clonotype. The chain employs TRBV4-1 and TRBJ2-3, with D uncertain. Trimming shortened V by 0 bases and J by 4 bases, and 11 bases separated the two germline ends. The CDR3 covers 15 residues. CDR1 is MGHRA, CDR2 YSYEKL, per germline. In nucleotides, the CDR3 is TGCGCCAGCAGCCAAGAGCCGGCAGGCGCAGATACGCAGTATTTT. It encodes CASSQEPAGADTQYF.